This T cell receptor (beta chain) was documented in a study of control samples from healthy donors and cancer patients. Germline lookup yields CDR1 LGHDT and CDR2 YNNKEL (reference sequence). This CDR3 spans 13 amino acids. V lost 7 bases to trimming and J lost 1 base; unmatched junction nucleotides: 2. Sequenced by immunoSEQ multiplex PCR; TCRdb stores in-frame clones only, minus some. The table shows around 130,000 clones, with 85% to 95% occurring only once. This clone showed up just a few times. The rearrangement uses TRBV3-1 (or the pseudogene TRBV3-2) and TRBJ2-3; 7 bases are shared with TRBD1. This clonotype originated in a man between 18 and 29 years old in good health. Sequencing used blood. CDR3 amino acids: CASTTGGTDTQYF. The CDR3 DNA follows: TGTGCCAGCACCACAGGGGGCACAGATACGCAGTATTTT.